Below, 25 T cell receptor beta chains from the same sample are listed, as sequenced in a study of monozygotic twins with inflammatory bowel disease. TCRdb reprocessed the 5' RACE reads, with one entry per CDR3 protein and no DNA. The sample table includes 350,000 to 500,000 distinct CDR3 sequences. Specimen: blood. These receptors all come from a human donor with ulcerative colitis or Crohn's disease, or a healthy co-twin of an affected twin (not recorded which).

The chain recombines TRBV12-3 or TRBV12-4 with TRBJ2-1; TCRdb names TRBD2, which stays unverified in the absence of DNA. The CDR3 runs 15 residues. CDR3 region: CASSLHGTSGNEQFF.

This chain uses TRBV12-3 or TRBV12-4 with TRBJ1-1. This CDR3 is built from 14 residues. The CDR3 sequence is CAGSPSGGFTEAFF.

The chain links TRBV28 to TRBJ1-1. There are 11 residues in the CDR3. Germline values: CDR1 MDHEN, CDR2 SYDVKM. This CDR3 is CASSRLTEAFF.

The chain joins TRBV5-4 to TRBJ1-2; the D call of TRBD1 rests on TCRdb alone, since no DNA is present to check it. The CDR3 loop spans 16 amino acids. Per germline, CDR1 SGHNT and CDR2 YYREEE (reference sequence). The CDR3 sequence: CASSRSMTGEGYGYTF.

This chain's CDR3 is CASSTGLAGVFYNEQFF. The chain has TRBV27 and TRBJ2-1; TCRdb picks TRBD2, but there is no DNA to check that call. Germline CDR1 and CDR2: MNHEY and SMNVEV (reference sequence). The CDR3 covers 17 residues.

J is TRBJ2-2 and V is TRBV7-3; TCRdb lists TRBD1, though no DNA is available to test this call. There are 16 residues in the CDR3. Germline-derived CDR1 and CDR2 are SGHTA and FQGTGA. The CDR3 is CASSLIGGSNTGELFF.

V usage is TRBV7-2 and J usage is TRBJ1-2; lacking DNA, the TRBD1 call made by TCRdb goes unchecked. Germline V lookup: CDR1 SGHTA, CDR2 FQGNSA. This CDR3 is built from 13 residues. This CDR3 is CASSPGQGRGYTF.

V usage is TRBV9 and J usage is TRBJ2-1. Germline V gives CDR1 SGDLS, CDR2 YYNGEE. The CDR3 loop spans 14 amino acids. This chain's CDR3 is CASSVGGEGNEQFF.

The rearrangement links TRBV11-2 to TRBJ2-3; checking the TCRdb D call of TRBD1 is not possible without DNA. This CDR3 has 16 residues. Germline-derived CDR1 and CDR2 are SGHAT and FQNNGV. CDR3 loop: CASLRQGGSTTDTQYF.

The genes are TRBV7-2 and TRBJ2-7; TCRdb calls TRBD1, which cannot be checked without DNA. The CDR3 totals 15 residues. Looked up from germline, CDR1 is SGHTA and CDR2 is FQGNSA. The CDR3 sequence: CASSPRGQSSYEQYF.

The chain joins TRBV5-1 to TRBJ2-1; the D call from TCRdb, TRBD2, cannot be confirmed without DNA. From germline, CDR1 is SGHRS and CDR2 YFSETQ. This CDR3 has 15 residues. This CDR3 reads CASSPLAGKGDEQFF.

This chain's CDR3 is CASSLGGYGNQPQHF. The J gene is TRBJ1-5, the V gene TRBV3-1. Germline values: CDR1 LGHDT, CDR2 YNNKEL (reference sequence). The CDR3 length is 15 residues.

The chain recombines TRBV27 with TRBJ1-5. The CDR3 covers 13 residues. Germline V CDR1 and CDR2: MNHEY, SMNVEV (reference sequence). This chain's CDR3 is CASSTGTSLTQHF.

The chain is built from TRBV7-9 and TRBJ1-4; TCRdb reports TRBD1, a call that lacks DNA to check it against. Germline CDR1 is SEHNR and CDR2 is FQNEAQ (reference sequence). The length of the CDR3 is 15 residues. CDR3 protein: CASSFGTKGVVKLFF.

The chain employs TRBV4-2 and TRBJ2-2; there is no DNA to check the TCRdb D call of TRBD2. CDR3 length equals 16 residues. Germline lookup yields CDR1 LGHNA and CDR2 YNFKEQ. The CDR3 loop is CASSQEAGGRSGDLFF.

The chain links TRBV3-1 to TRBJ2-3; checking the TCRdb D call of TRBD2 is not possible without DNA. The CDR3 is 21 amino acids. Germline CDR1 and CDR2: LGHDT and YNNKEL (reference sequence). The CDR3 sequence is CASSQEGLQLAGGRGTDTQYF.

J is TRBJ2-7 and V is TRBV5-1; absent DNA, TCRdb's TRBD1 call cannot be checked. Germline V gives CDR1 SGHRS, CDR2 YFSETQ. This CDR3 is 16 amino acids long. The CDR3: CASSRDGGVSSYEQYF.

The rearrangement uses TRBV19 and TRBJ2-7; TCRdb's D gene call, TRBD1, goes unchecked for lack of DNA. The CDR3 contains 12 residues. From germline, CDR1 is LNHDA and CDR2 SQIVND (reference sequence). CDR3 protein: CASSEQGSEQYF. Looking up the rest from reference TRBV19 and TRBJ2-7 gives the full variable domain: DGGITQSPKYLFRKEGQNVTLSCEQNLNHDAMYWYRQDPGQGLRLIYYSQIVNDFQKGDIAEGYSVSREKKESFPLTVTSAQKNPTAFYLCASSEQGSEQYFGPGTRLTVT.

The rearrangement uses TRBV5-1 and TRBJ2-2; absent DNA, TCRdb's TRBD1 call cannot be checked. CDR1 and CDR2 from the germline V gene are SGHRS and YFSETQ. The CDR3 contains 15 residues. CDR3: CASSRGRENTGELFF.

The chain couples TRBV27 to TRBJ2-1. This CDR3 comprises 13 residues. Germline assignment: CDR1 MNHEY and CDR2 SMNVEV (reference sequence). The chain's CDR3 is CASSLTLYNEQFF.

This chain joins TRBV11-2 and TRBJ2-5; TCRdb reports TRBD1, a call that lacks DNA to check it against. This CDR3 contains 11 residues. CDR1 is SGHAT and CDR2 is FQNNGV in the germline V gene. The CDR3 protein is CASGQRETQYF. The variable domain in full, completed from reference TRBV11-2 and TRBJ2-5, reads EAGVAQSPRYKIIEKRQSVAFWCNPISGHATLYWYQQILGQGPKLLIQFQNNGVVDDSQLPKDRFSAERLKGVDSTLKIQPAKLEDSAVYLCASGQRETQYFGPGTRLLVL.

This chain uses TRBV29-1 with TRBJ2-2. The CDR3 is 14 amino acids. Germline V gives CDR1 SQVTM, CDR2 ANQGSEA. This CDR3 is CSVISDFGTGELFF.

The chain uses TRBV7-2 and TRBJ1-5; TCRdb lists TRBD1, though no DNA is available to test this call. From germline, CDR1 is SGHTA and CDR2 FQGNSA. This CDR3 has 15 residues. The CDR3 is CASSRDSHSNQPQHF.

This rearrangement joins TRBV20-1 to TRBJ2-3; the TRBD2 assignment by TCRdb is unverifiable without DNA. Germline V gives CDR1 DFQATT, CDR2 SNEGSKA (reference sequence). The CDR3 loop spans 14 amino acids. The CDR3 sequence is CSASAGALGNTQYF.

The V gene is TRBV6-1, the J gene TRBJ2-7; TCRdb designates TRBD2, a call that cannot be tested without DNA. Germline V gives CDR1 MNHNS, CDR2 SASEGT. CDR3 size: 11 residues. The CDR3 region is CACRLAGEQYF.